Below are 22 T cell receptor beta chains sequenced from a single sample in a study of OX40 agonist ivuxolimab in advanced cancers. Sequencing used immunoSEQ multiplex PCR; TCRdb keeps in-frame clones, though not all of them. The sample includes about 19,000 clones, roughly three quarters of them seen just once. The source was CD4+ or CD8+ T cells sorted from blood, collected in a trial of the OX40 agonist ivuxolimab. The receptors shown here come from an adult with an advanced solid tumor such as melanoma, head and neck, liver or kidney cancer.

This chain uses TRBV10-1 with TRBJ2-1, with D possibly being TRBD1 or TRBD2 (5 bases each). Germline loops: CDR1 WNHNN, CDR2 SYGVQD (reference sequence). The CDR3 covers 17 residues. Trimming cost V 3 bases and J 4 bases, with 19 bases left between them. CDR3 in amino acids: CASSDGTHSGPYNEQFF. The CDR3 DNA reads as TGCGCCAGCAGTGATGGGACCCACAGCGGCCCATACAATGAGCAGTTCTTC.

This chain links TRBV2 with TRBJ1-1, with D tentatively TRBD1 (6 bases). Germline V lookup: CDR1 SNHLY, CDR2 FYNNEI. Trimming removed 10 bases from V and 3 bases from J, with 33 bases in between. The CDR3 loop spans 19 amino acids. CDR3 DNA sequence: TGTGCCAACCTTCAGTTCTCGGGACAACTAGGAGCTGTGGACACTGAAGCTTTCTTT. Protein sequence: CANLQFSGQLGAVDTEAFF. The whole variable domain, filled in from reference TRBV2 and TRBJ1-1, reads EPEVTQTPSHQVTQMGQEVILRCVPISNHLYFYWYRQILGQKVEFLVSFYNNEISEKSEIFDDQFSVERPDGSNFTLKIRSTKLEDSAMYFCANLQFSGQLGAVDTEAFFGQGTRLTVV.

This rearrangement joins TRBV25-1 to TRBJ2-1; D unresolved. The CDR3 loop spans 16 amino acids. Trimming left V 5 bases short and J 0 bases short, with 14 bases between. Per the germline V gene, CDR1 is MGHDK and CDR2 is SYGVNS. Here the CDR3 reads CASSTLGLSSYNEQFF. CDR3 nucleotides: TGTGCCAGCAGTACCCTGGGCCTTAGCTCCTACAATGAGCAGTTCTTC.

The chain recombines TRBV5-5 with TRBJ1-2; 7 bases are shared with TRBD1. The CDR3 is 13 amino acids. J lost 3 bases, V lost 5 bases, and 4 bases had no gene match. Per germline, CDR1 SGHKS and CDR2 YYEKEE (reference sequence). CDR3 in amino acids: CASSGGTDYGYTF. The CDR3 DNA follows: TGTGCCAGCAGTGGAGGGACAGACTATGGCTACACCTTC.

The chain links TRBV25-1 to TRBJ1-1; D possibly corresponds to TRBD1 (5 bases). The CDR3 runs 13 residues. In germline, CDR1 is MGHDK, CDR2 SYGVNS. V lost 1 base and J lost 3, with 6 bases in between. CDR3 loop: CASSELGDTEAFF. Written as DNA, the CDR3 is TGTGCCAGCAGTGAATTGGGGGACACTGAAGCTTTCTTT.

V is TRBV19 and J is TRBJ2-1; 7 nucleotides align to TRBD2. Germline V gene sequence: CDR1 LNHDA, CDR2 SQIVND (reference sequence). This CDR3 has 15 residues. J was trimmed by 0 bases and V by 3 bases; bases with no gene match: 2. CDR3 sequence: CASSIGRDSYNEQFF. Here the CDR3 DNA reads TGTGCCAGTAGTATTGGGAGGGACTCCTACAATGAGCAGTTCTTC.

V usage is TRBV7-8 and J usage is TRBJ2-3, with TRBD2 matching over 7 bases. The CDR3 spans 15 residues. Trimming cost V 4 bases and J 4 bases; bases outside gene matches: 8. Germline V CDR1 and CDR2: SGHVS, FQNEAQ. The CDR3 loop reads CASSYMGGGPDTQYF. CDR3 bases: TGTGCCAGCAGCTATATGGGGGGGGGTCCAGATACGCAGTATTTT.

The J gene is TRBJ2-7, the V gene TRBV7-9; D perhaps matches TRBD2 (6 bases). Per germline, CDR1 SEHNR and CDR2 FQNEAQ (reference sequence). The CDR3 covers 16 residues. V lost 0 bases, J lost 0 bases, and 12 bases lay in between. The CDR3 sequence is CASSLAGGPSSYEQYF. The DNA for the CDR3 is TGTGCCAGCAGCTTAGCGGGGGGTCCGAGCTCCTACGAGCAGTACTTC. The full variable domain, in which reference TRBV7-9 and TRBJ2-7 provide the parts outside the CDR3, is DTGVSQNPRHKITKRGQNVTFRCDPISEHNRLYWYRQTLGQGPEFLTYFQNEAQLEKSRLLSDRFSAERPKGSFSTLEIQRTEQGDSAMYLCASSLAGGPSSYEQYFGPGTRLTVT.

The rearrangement links TRBV19 to TRBJ1-5; D is uncertain. The length of the CDR3 is 12 residues. The V end lost 5 bases, the J end lost 4 bases, and 6 bases lay between the germline ends. Germline V CDR1 and CDR2: LNHDA, SQIVND (reference sequence). The CDR3 DNA sequence: TGTGCCAGTAGTCAAGGTAATCAGCCCCAGCATTTT. Translating it yields CASSQGNQPQHF.

This chain links TRBV29-1 with TRBJ1-3; 7 bases map to TRBD1. Germline-derived CDR1 and CDR2 are SQVTM and ANQGSEA. V dropped 0 bases and J dropped 6; count of bases not matched to a gene: 8. The CDR3 loop spans 15 amino acids. This CDR3 is CSVEDHRQGTNTIYF. In DNA, the CDR3 is TGCAGCGTTGAAGATCATCGACAGGGTACAAACACCATATATTTT. Full variable domain (outside the CDR3, taken from reference TRBV29-1 and TRBJ1-3): SAVISQKPSRDICQRGTSLTIQCQVDSQVTMMFWYRQQPGQSLTLIATANQGSEATYESGFVIDKFPISRPNLTFSTLTVSNMSPEDSSIYLCSVEDHRQGTNTIYFGEGSWLTVV.

CDR3 region: CASSVDGGSPDTQYF. CDR3 bases: TGTGCCAGCAGCGTAGATGGGGGCAGTCCAGATACGCAGTATTTT. The chain has TRBV9 and TRBJ2-3; the D gene is possibly TRBD1 (6 bases). The CDR3 runs 15 residues. The V end was cut by 0 bases, the J end by 4 bases, with 12 bases between. Germline assignment: CDR1 SGDLS and CDR2 YYNGEE.

This chain joins TRBV27 and TRBJ2-7; D is uncertain. With 7 bases removed from V and 3 bases from J, the gap between germline ends came to 10 bases. The CDR3 has 12 residues. Germline values: CDR1 MNHEY, CDR2 SMNVEV (reference sequence). The CDR3 DNA reads TGTGCCAGCACCTACGGACGCTACGAGCAGTACTTC. Its translation is CASTYGRYEQYF.

The chain has TRBV28 and TRBJ2-7; 16 bases are a match to TRBD2. Per the germline V gene, CDR1 is MDHEN and CDR2 is SYDVKM. V shed 2 bases, J shed 7 bases, and the junction held 11 bases outside the gene matches. CDR3 length: 18 amino acids. CDR3 sequence: CASSLPPGLAGGIFEQYF. CDR3 DNA sequence: TGTGCCAGCAGTTTACCCCCGGGACTAGCGGGAGGGATCTTTGAGCAGTACTTC.

By sample share, this clone is medium-sized. The CDR3 region is CASRELGDRGGEQYF. CDR3 DNA: TGTGCCAGCAGGGAGCTTGGGGACAGGGGAGGCGAGCAGTACTTC. The V and J genes are TRBV2 and TRBJ2-7, with 10 bases aligning to TRBD1. This CDR3 is built from 15 residues. Trimming at V came to 6 bases and at J to 6 bases, leaving 11 bases not matched to a gene. Germline CDR1 SNHLY, CDR2 FYNNEI.

The chain uses TRBV5-4 and TRBJ1-1; TRBD1 might be the D (6 bases). Germline values: CDR1 SGHNT, CDR2 YYREEE (reference sequence). This CDR3 has 15 amino acids. Trimming took 0 bases from V and 1 from J, leaving 10 bases between them. Here the CDR3 reads CASSLVGRGNTEAFF. The CDR3 coding sequence is TGTGCCAGCAGCTTGGTCGGCAGGGGGAACACTGAAGCTTTCTTT.

The gene calls are TRBV15 and TRBJ2-7; 8 positions agree with TRBD1. Germline-derived CDR1 and CDR2 are LNHNV and YYDKDF (reference sequence). V shed 5 bases and J 2 bases; nucleotides not matched to a gene: 8. The CDR3 runs 15 residues. The CDR3 bases are TGTGCCACCAGCCACCGGGACAGGCCCGCCTACGAGCAGTACTTC. Protein sequence: CATSHRDRPAYEQYF.

This clone was detected only once. This chain joins TRBV5-4 and TRBJ1-4; D is undetermined. CDR3 length: 16 amino acids. Germline CDR1 is SGHNT and CDR2 is YYREEE (reference sequence). The V end was cut by 0 bases, the J end by 0 bases, with 9 bases between. The CDR3 here is CASSLVPVATNEKLFF. The CDR3 nucleotides read TGTGCCAGCAGCTTGGTTCCAGTCGCAACTAATGAAAAACTGTTTTTT.

The sample holds one count of this clone. The chain recombines TRBV27 with TRBJ2-7; maybe TRBD2 (6 bases). From germline, CDR1 is MNHEY and CDR2 SMNVEV (reference sequence). This CDR3 is 13 amino acids long. Deletions cut 4 bases from V and 2 bases from J, with 9 bases between. DNA for the CDR3: TGTGCCAGCAGTTGGAGGGCCGCCTACGAGCAGTACTTC. Its translation: CASSWRAAYEQYF.

This clone is labeled as medium-sized (0.01 to 0.1%). The chain has TRBV7-9 and TRBJ2-7; D may correspond to TRBD1 or TRBD2 (7 bases each). In germline, CDR1 is SEHNR, CDR2 FQNEAQ (reference sequence). The germline V and J ends were trimmed by 5 bases and 2 bases, with 16 bases remaining between them. This CDR3 spans 15 amino acids. CDR3 bases: TGTGCCAGCAGCCCCCCACAGGGGACTACCTACGAGCAGTACTTC. Translated: CASSPPQGTTYEQYF. The full variable domain, its missing parts supplied by reference TRBV7-9 and TRBJ2-7, is DTGVSQNPRHKITKRGQNVTFRCDPISEHNRLYWYRQTLGQGPEFLTYFQNEAQLEKSRLLSDRFSAERPKGSFSTLEIQRTEQGDSAMYLCASSPPQGTTYEQYFGPGTRLTVT.

The chain employs TRBV5-5 and TRBJ2-2; TRBD1 aligns across 8 bases. Germline CDR1 SGHKS, CDR2 YYEKEE (reference sequence). V trimming: 3 bases; J trimming: 7 bases; junction bases outside the gene matches: 14. The CDR3 is 17 amino acids. The CDR3 nucleotides are TGTGCCAGCAGCTCATCGGCCCGGGACAGGAGTGGCGGGGAGCTGTTTTTT. Translation gives CASSSSARDRSGGELFF. Full variable domain (missing parts from reference TRBV5-5 and TRBJ2-2): DAGVTQSPTHLIKTRGQQVTLRCSPISGHKSVSWYQQVLGQGPQFIFQYYEKEERGRGNFPDRFSARQFPNYSSELNVNALLLGDSALYLCASSSSARDRSGGELFFGEGSRLTVL.

The J gene is TRBJ1-1, the V gene TRBV15; a possible D gene is TRBD1 (5 bases). Trimming cost V 5 bases and J 4 bases, with 11 bases left between them. Germline-derived CDR1 and CDR2 are LNHNV and YYDKDF (reference sequence). The CDR3 spans 13 residues. CDR3 bases: TGTGCCACCAGCGAGTGGAGGGGCACTGAAGCTTTCTTT. It codes for CATSEWRGTEAFF.

The chain joins TRBV27 to TRBJ2-7, with 11 bases matching TRBD1. CDR1 is MNHEY, CDR2 SMNVEV, per germline (reference sequence). With V trimmed by 6 bases and J by 3 bases, 10 bases remained unmatched. The CDR3 is made up of 16 amino acids. Written as DNA, the CDR3 is TGTGCCAGCAGCCCTATCGGACAGGGGGCTTTCTACGAGCAGTACTTC. It is translated as CASSPIGQGAFYEQYF.